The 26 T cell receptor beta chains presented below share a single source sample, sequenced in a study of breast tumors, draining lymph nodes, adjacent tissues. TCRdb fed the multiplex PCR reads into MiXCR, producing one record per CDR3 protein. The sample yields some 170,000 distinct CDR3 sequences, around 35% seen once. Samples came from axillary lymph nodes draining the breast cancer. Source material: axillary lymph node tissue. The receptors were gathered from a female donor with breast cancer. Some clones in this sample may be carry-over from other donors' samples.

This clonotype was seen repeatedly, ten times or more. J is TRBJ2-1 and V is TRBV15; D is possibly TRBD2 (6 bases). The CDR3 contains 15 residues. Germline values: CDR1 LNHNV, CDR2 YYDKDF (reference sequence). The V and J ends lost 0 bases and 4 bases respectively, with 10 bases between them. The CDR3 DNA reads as TGTGCCACCAGCAGAGACGGGGGTCCATACAATGAGCAGTTCTTC. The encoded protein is CATSRDGGPYNEQFF.

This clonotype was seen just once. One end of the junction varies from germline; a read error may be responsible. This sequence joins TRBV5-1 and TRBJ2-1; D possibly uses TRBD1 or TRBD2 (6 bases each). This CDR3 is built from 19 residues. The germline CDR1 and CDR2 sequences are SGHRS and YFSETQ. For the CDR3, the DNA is TGCGCCAGCAGCTTCGTCGGGGGCCCTTCTATCAGCTTCTACAATGAGCGGTTCTTC. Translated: CASSFVGGPSISFYNERFF.

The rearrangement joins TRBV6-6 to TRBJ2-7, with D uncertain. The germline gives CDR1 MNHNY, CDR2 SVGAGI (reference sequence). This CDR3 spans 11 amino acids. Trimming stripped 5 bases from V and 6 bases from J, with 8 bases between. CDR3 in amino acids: CASSHLAEQYF. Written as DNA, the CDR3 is TGTGCCAGCAGTCACTTGGCCGAGCAGTACTTC.

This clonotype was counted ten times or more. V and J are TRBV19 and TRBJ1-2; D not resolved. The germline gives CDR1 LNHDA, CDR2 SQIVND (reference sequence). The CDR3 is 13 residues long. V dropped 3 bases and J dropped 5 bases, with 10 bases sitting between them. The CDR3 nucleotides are TGTGCCAGTAGTATTTTGGACCGATATGGCTACACCTTC. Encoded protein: CASSILDRYGYTF.

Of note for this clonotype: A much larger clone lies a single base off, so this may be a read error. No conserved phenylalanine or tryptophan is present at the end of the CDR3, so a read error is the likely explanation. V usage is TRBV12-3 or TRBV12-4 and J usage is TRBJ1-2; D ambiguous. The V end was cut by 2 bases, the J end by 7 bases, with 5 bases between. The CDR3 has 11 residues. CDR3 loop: CASSLPGGYTS. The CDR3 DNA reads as TGTGCCAGCAGTTTACCCGGTGGCTACACCTCC.

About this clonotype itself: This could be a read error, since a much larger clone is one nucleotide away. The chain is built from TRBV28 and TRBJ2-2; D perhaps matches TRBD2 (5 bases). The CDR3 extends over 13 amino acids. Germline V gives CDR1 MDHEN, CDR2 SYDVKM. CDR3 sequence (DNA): TGTGCCAGCGGTTTATTGGGAGTCGGGGAGCTGTTTTTT. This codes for CASGLLGVGELFF.

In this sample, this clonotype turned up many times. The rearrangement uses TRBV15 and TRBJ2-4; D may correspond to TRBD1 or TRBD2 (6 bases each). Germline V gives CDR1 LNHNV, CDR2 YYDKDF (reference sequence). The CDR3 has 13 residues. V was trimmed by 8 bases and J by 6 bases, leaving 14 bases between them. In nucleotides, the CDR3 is TGTGCCACCCGCCGGGGGCAGCTAAACATTCAGTACTTC. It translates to CATRRGQLNIQYF.

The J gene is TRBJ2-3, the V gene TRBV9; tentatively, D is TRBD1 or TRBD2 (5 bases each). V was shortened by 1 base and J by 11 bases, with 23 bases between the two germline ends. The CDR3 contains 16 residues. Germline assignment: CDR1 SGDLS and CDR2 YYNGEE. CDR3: CASSVTVRGSYNEQYF. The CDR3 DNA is TGTGCCAGCAGCGTAACTGTGAGGGGCAGCTACAATGAGCAGTATTTT.

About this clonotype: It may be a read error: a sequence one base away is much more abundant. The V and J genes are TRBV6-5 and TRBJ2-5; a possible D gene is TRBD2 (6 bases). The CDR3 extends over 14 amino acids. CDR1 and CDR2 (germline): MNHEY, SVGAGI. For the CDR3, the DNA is TGTGCCAGCAGTCACTCGGGGCGGGGCGAGACCCAGTACTTC. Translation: CASSHSGRGETQYF.

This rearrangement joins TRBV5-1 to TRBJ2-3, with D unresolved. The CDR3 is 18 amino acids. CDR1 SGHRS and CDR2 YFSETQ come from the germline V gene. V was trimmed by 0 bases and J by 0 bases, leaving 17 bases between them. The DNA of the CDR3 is TGCGCCAGCAGCTTGGACAGCCTCCAGGCTGTGAGCACAGATACGCAGTATTTT. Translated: CASSLDSLQAVSTDTQYF. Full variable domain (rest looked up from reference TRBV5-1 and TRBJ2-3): KAGVTQTPRYLIKTRGQQVTLSCSPISGHRSVSWYQQTPGQGLQFLFEYFSETQRNKGNFPGRFSGRQFSNSRSEMNVSTLELGDSALYLCASSLDSLQAVSTDTQYFGPGTRLTVL.

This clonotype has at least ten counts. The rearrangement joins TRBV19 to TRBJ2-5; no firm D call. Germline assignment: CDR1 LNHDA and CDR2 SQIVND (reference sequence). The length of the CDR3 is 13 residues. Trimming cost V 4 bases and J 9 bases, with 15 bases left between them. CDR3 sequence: CASSRNDPRAQYF. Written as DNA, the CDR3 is TGTGCCAGTAGTAGAAATGACCCTAGAGCCCAGTACTTC.

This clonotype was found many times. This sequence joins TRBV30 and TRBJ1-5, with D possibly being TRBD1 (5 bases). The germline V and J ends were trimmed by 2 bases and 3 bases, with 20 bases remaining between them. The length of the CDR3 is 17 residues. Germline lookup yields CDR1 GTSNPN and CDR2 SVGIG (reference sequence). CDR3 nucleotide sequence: TGTGCCTGGAGTTATGGGCAGCTACGAGGGGCCAATCAGCCCCAGCATTTT. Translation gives CAWSYGQLRGANQPQHF.

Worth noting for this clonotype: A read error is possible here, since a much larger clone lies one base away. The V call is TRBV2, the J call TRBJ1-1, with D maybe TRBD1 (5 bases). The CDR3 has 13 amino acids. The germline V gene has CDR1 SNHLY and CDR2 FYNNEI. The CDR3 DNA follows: TGTGCCAGCGGTGATAGTGCAGGGACTGAAGCTTTCTTT. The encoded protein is CASGDSAGTEAFF.

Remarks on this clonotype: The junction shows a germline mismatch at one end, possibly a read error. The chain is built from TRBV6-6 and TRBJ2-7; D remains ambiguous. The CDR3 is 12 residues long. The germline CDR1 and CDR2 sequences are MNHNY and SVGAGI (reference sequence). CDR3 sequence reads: CASNPWRYEQHF. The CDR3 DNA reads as TGTGCCAGCAACCCATGGCGGTACGAGCAGCACTTC.

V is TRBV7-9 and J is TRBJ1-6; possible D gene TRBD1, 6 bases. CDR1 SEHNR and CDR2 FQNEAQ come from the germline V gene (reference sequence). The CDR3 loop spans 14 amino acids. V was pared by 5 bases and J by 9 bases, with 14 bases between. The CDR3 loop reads CASSPGTMSSPLHF. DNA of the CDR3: TGTGCCAGCAGCCCCGGGACAATGAGTTCACCCCTCCACTTT.

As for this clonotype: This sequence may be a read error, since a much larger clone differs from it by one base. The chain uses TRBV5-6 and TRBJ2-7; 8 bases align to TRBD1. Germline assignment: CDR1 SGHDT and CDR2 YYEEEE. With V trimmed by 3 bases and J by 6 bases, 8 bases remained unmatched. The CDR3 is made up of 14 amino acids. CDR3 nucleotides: TGTGCCAGCAGCTGGGACAGGCCTCGGGCCGAGCAGTACTTC. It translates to CASSWDRPRAEQYF.

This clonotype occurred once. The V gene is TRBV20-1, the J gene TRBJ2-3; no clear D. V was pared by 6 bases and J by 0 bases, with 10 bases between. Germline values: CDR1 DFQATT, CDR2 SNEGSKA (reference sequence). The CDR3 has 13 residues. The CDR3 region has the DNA TGCAGTGCCAAACAGATGAGCACAGATACGCAGTATTTT. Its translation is CSAKQMSTDTQYF.

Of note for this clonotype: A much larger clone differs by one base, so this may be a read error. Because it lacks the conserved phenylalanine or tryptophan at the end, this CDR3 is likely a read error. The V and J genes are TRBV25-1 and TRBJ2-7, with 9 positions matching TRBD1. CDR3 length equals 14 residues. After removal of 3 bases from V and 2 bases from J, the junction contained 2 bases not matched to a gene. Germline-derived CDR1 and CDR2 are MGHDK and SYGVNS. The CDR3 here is CASSDWDRAYEQYP. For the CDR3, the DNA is TGTGCCAGCAGTGACTGGGACAGGGCCTACGAGCAGTACCCC.

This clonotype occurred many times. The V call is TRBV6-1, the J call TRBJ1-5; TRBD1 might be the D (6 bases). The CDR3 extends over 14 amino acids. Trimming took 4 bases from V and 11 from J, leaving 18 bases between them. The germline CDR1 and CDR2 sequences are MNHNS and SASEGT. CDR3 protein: CASSAGGSRGAQHF. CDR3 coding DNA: TGTGCCAGCAGTGCCGGGGGTTCAAGGGGGGCCCAGCATTTT.

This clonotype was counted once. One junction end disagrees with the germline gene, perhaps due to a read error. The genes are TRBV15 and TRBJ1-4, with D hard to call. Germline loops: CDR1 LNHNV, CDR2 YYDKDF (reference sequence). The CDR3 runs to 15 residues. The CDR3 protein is CAISRDNGQSGNLFF. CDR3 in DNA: TGTGCCATCAGCAGAGATAACGGCCAGAGCGGAAACCTGTTTTTT.

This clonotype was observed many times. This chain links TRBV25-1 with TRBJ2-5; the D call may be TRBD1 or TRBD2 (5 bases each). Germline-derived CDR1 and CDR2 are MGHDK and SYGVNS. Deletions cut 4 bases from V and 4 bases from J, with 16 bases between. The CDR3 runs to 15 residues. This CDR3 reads CASSGGSWAAETQYF. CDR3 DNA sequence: TGTGCCAGCAGTGGGGGGTCCTGGGCGGCAGAGACCCAGTACTTC.

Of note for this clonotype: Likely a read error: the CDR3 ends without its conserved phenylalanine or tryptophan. This chain's CDR3 is CSSRGAQQYL. The DNA of the CDR3 is TGCAGTTCGCGGGGTGCTCAGCAGTACCTC. This chain joins TRBV20-1 and TRBJ2-7, with D perhaps TRBD2 (6 bases). From germline, CDR1 is DFQATT and CDR2 SNEGSKA (reference sequence). V lost 8 bases, J lost 8 bases, and 13 bases lay in between. The CDR3 loop spans 10 amino acids.

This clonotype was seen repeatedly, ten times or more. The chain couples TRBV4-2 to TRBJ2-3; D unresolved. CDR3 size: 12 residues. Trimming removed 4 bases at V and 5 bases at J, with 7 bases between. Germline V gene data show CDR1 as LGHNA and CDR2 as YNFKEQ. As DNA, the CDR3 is TGTGCCAGCAGCCCCGTGGGAGATACGCAGTATTTT. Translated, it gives CASSPVGDTQYF.

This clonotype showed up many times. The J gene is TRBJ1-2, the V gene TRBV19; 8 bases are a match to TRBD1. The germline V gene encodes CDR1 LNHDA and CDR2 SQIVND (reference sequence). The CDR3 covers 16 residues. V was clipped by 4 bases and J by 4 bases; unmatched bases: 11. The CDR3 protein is CASSTTTGTGLYGYTF. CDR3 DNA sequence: TGTGCCAGTAGTACGACAACCGGGACAGGCCTCTATGGCTACACCTTC.

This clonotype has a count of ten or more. CDR3: CASSYSYGQTQYF. The CDR3 DNA is TGTGCCAGCAGTTACTCGTACGGGCAGACCCAGTACTTC. This rearrangement joins TRBV6-2 or TRBV6-3 to TRBJ2-5; D is undetermined. V shed 0 bases and J shed 6 bases, with 8 bases lying between them. Germline values: CDR1 MNHEY, CDR2 SVGEGT. There are 13 residues in the CDR3.

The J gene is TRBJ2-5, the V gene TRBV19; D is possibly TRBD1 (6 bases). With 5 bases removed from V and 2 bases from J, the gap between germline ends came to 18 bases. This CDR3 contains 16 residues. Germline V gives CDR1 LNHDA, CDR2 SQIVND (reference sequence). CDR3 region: CASSFYNGQIQETQYF. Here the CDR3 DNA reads TGTGCCAGTAGTTTCTACAACGGACAGATTCAAGAGACCCAGTACTTC.